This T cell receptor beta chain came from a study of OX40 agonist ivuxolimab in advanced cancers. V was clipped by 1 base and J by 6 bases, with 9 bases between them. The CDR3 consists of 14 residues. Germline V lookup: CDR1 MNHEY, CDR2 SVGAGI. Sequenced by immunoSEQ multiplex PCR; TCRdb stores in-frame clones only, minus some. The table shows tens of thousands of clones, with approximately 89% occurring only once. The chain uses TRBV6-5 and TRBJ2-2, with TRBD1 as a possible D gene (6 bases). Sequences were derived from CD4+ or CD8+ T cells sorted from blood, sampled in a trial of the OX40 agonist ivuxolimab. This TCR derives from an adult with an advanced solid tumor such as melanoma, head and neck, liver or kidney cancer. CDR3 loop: CASSYYRVAGELFF. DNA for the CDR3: TGTGCCAGCAGTTACTACAGGGTCGCCGGGGAGCTGTTTTTT.